These 9 T cell receptor beta chains came from one sample sequenced in a study of cytomegalovirus exposure and HLA in healthy donors. Vbeta (60) and Jbeta (13) primers were used in the PCR. The data were produced by immunoSEQ multiplex PCR, yet TCRdb's version contains in-frame clones alone and is incomplete. This repertoire shows tens of thousands of clones, around 77% found once; its top ten account for roughly 3.7%. Sequencing was done on a sample of PBMCs. The receptors originated from a man aged 25 to 40 in good health and CMV-seronegative.

V is TRBV28 and J is TRBJ2-7; 15 bases are shared with TRBD2. The CDR3 is made up of 18 amino acids. The V and J ends lost 6 bases and 5 bases, in that order; junction bases with no gene match: 14. Germline-derived CDR1 and CDR2 are MDHEN and SYDVKM. The CDR3 bases are TGTGCCAGCAGCCTAGACCCGGGACTAGCGGGAGGTCGAAACGAGCAGTACTTC. This encodes CASSLDPGLAGGRNEQYF.

Relative to its sample, this clone is medium-sized. This chain joins TRBV11-3 and TRBJ2-1; no reliable D call. The CDR3 is made up of 14 amino acids. CDR1 SGHNT and CDR2 YENEEA come from the germline V gene. Trimming shortened V by 1 base and J by 6 bases, and 10 bases separated the two germline ends. DNA of the CDR3: TGTGCCAGCAGCTTAGCGGGTTTGAGCAATGAGCAGTTCTTC. This encodes CASSLAGLSNEQFF.

The V call is TRBV18, the J call TRBJ1-2, with no clear D. Trimming removed 0 bases at V and 4 bases at J, with 9 bases between. Germline CDR1 KGHSH, CDR2 LQKENI. The CDR3 spans 14 residues. The CDR3 sequence is CASSPPQNSYGYTF. The DNA of the CDR3 is TGTGCCAGCTCACCACCGCAGAACAGCTATGGCTACACCTTC. Full variable domain (outside the CDR3, taken from reference TRBV18 and TRBJ1-2): NAGVMQNPRHLVRRRGQEARLRCSPMKGHSHVYWYRQLPEEGLKFMVYLQKENIIDESGMPKERFSAEFPKEGPSILRIQQVVRGDSAAYFCASSPPQNSYGYTFGSGTRLTVV.

J is TRBJ1-2 and V is TRBV6-1, with D possibly being TRBD1 (6 bases). V gave up 1 base and J gave up 8 bases, with 14 bases separating them. CDR1 and CDR2 from the germline V gene are MNHNS and SASEGT. The CDR3 consists of 14 residues. The CDR3 loop is CASSEVPGEGGYTF. CDR3 bases: TGTGCCAGCAGTGAAGTCCCAGGGGAGGGCGGCTACACCTTC.

V gene TRBV7-9 combines with J gene TRBJ1-2; no clear D gene. The CDR3 runs to 13 residues. Per germline, CDR1 SEHNR and CDR2 FQNEAQ (reference sequence). The V gene lost 1 base and the J gene lost 3 bases, with 6 bases spanning the gap. For the CDR3, the DNA is TGTGCCAGCAGCTTAGAGGAGCACTATGGCTACACCTTC. It encodes CASSLEEHYGYTF. The full variable domain, its missing parts supplied by reference TRBV7-9 and TRBJ1-2, is DTGVSQNPRHKITKRGQNVTFRCDPISEHNRLYWYRQTLGQGPEFLTYFQNEAQLEKSRLLSDRFSAERPKGSFSTLEIQRTEQGDSAMYLCASSLEEHYGYTFGSGTRLTVV.

The V call is TRBV5-6, the J call TRBJ2-5; D is perhaps TRBD1 (5 bases). Germline CDR1 SGHDT, CDR2 YYEEEE. The CDR3 is made up of 15 amino acids. The V and J ends lost 1 base and 7 bases respectively, with 17 bases between them. The CDR3 region has the DNA TGTGCCAGCAGCTTGATCGGGCCTCTTGGGGCGACCCAGTACTTC. Protein sequence: CASSLIGPLGATQYF. The variable domain in full, completed from reference TRBV5-6 and TRBJ2-5, reads DAGVTQSPTHLIKTRGQQVTLRCSPKSGHDTVSWYQQALGQGPQFIFQYYEEEERQRGNFPDRFSGHQFPNYSSELNVNALLLGDSALYLCASSLIGPLGATQYFGPGTRLLVL.

The chain couples TRBV6-5 to TRBJ2-3; 9 bases are a match to TRBD1. The CDR3 sequence is 15 residues long. V shed 5 bases and J 1 base; nucleotides not matched to a gene: 4. Germline CDR1 MNHEY, CDR2 SVGAGI. Here the CDR3 reads CASSTGQGRTDTQYF. For the CDR3, the DNA is TGTGCCAGCAGTACGGGACAGGGTCGCACAGATACGCAGTATTTT.

The rearrangement joins TRBV30 to TRBJ2-3, with unresolved D. Trimming took 3 bases from V and 0 from J, leaving 4 bases between them. The CDR3 consists of 12 residues. Germline V gene data show CDR1 as GTSNPN and CDR2 as SVGIG (reference sequence). This CDR3 is CAWRASTDTQYF. For the CDR3, the DNA is TGTGCCTGGAGGGCCAGCACAGATACGCAGTATTTT.

This rearrangement joins TRBV19 to TRBJ2-3, with a possible D match to TRBD2 (6 bases). CDR3 length: 15 amino acids. V shed 4 bases and J shed 2 bases, with 13 bases lying between them. In germline, CDR1 is LNHDA, CDR2 SQIVND (reference sequence). CDR3 sequence reads: CASSRSGLNTDTQYF. The DNA for the CDR3 is TGTGCCAGTAGTAGATCGGGACTTAACACAGATACGCAGTATTTT.